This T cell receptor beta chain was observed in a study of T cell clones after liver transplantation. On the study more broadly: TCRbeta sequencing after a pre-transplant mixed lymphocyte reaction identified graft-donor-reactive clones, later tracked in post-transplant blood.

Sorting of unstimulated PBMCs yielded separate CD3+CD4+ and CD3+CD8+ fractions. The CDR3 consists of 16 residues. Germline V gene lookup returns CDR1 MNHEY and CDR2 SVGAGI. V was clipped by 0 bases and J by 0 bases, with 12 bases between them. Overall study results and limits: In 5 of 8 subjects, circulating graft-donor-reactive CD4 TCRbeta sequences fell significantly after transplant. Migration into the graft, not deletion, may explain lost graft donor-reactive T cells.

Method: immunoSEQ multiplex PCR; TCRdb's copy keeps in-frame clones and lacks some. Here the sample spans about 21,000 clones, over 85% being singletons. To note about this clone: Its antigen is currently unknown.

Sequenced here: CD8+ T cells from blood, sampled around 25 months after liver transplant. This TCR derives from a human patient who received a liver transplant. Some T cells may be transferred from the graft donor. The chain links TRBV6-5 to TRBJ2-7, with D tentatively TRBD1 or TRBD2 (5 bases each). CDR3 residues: CASSYSVGESSYEQYF. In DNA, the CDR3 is TGTGCCAGCAGTTACTCGGTGGGGGAAAGCTCCTACGAGCAGTACTTC.